These T cell receptor beta chains were read from a single sample in a study of T-cell memory formation after mild COVID-19. A single record per CDR3 protein comes from TCRdb applying MiXCR to the 5' RACE reads. The sample gives fewer than 450,000 distinct CDR3 sequences, about 21% of which show up once; approximately 12% is in the top ten. Material: PBMCs or a T cell subset sorted from them (not recorded which). Source of these receptors: an adult woman who had mild COVID-19 (a few samples of this study predate the infection). Cell type and time point are not known. CDR3s include the opening cysteine and the closing phenylalanine or tryptophan. Each record gives: J gene, clone size, D gene, V gene, CDR3 protein, CDR3 DNA. A D gene is named only where the DNA matches it firmly. Only part of the rows carry a size: once, few, many, or a class if the clone is expanded.

J gene: TRBJ2-7; clone size: .; D gene: TRBD1; V gene: TRBV5-6; CDR3 protein: CASSLTGEWHEQYF; CDR3 DNA: TGTGCCAGCAGCCTTACAGGGGAATGGCACGAGCAGTACTTC
J gene: TRBJ2-4; clone size: many; D gene: .; V gene: TRBV3-1; CDR3 protein: CASSPPGMSNIQYF; CDR3 DNA: TGTGCCAGCAGCCCCCCAGGAATGTCAAACATTCAGTACTTC
J gene: TRBJ2-1; clone size: few; D gene: TRBD1; V gene: TRBV7-8; CDR3 protein: CASSPPDRVGNEQFF; CDR3 DNA: TGTGCCAGCAGCCCCCCGGACAGGGTGGGCAATGAGCAGTTCTTC
J gene: TRBJ1-2; clone size: few; D gene: .; V gene: TRBV5-6; CDR3 protein: CASSEGGKSNYGYTF; CDR3 DNA: TGTGCCAGCTCCGAAGGGGGGAAAAGCAACTATGGCTACACCTTC
J gene: TRBJ2-5; clone size: .; D gene: TRBD2; V gene: TRBV5-1; CDR3 protein: CASSPVELAVLQETQYF; CDR3 DNA: TGCGCCAGCAGCCCCGTGGAGCTAGCGGTGCTCCAAGAGACCCAGTACTTC
J gene: TRBJ2-7; clone size: few; D gene: .; V gene: TRBV12-3/TRBV12-4; CDR3 protein: CASSLSSVHEQYF; CDR3 DNA: TGTGCCAGCAGTCTATCTAGCGTGCACGAGCAGTACTTC
J gene: TRBJ1-4; clone size: once; D gene: .; V gene: TRBV3-1; CDR3 protein: CASSLDGVSATNEKLFF; CDR3 DNA: TGTGCCAGCAGCCTGGACGGGGTTTCCGCAACTAATGAAAAACTGTTTTTT
J gene: TRBJ2-3; clone size: .; D gene: .; V gene: TRBV29-1; CDR3 protein: CSVDSLVTDTQYF; CDR3 DNA: TGCAGCGTTGACAGTTTAGTCACAGATACGCAGTATTTT
J gene: TRBJ2-1; clone size: .; D gene: TRBD2; V gene: TRBV2; CDR3 protein: CASSELAESYNEQFF; CDR3 DNA: TGTGCCAGCAGTGAACTAGCGGAGTCCTACAATGAGCAGTTCTTC
J gene: TRBJ2-3; clone size: .; D gene: .; V gene: TRBV6-6; CDR3 protein: CASSYIRGATDTQYF; CDR3 DNA: TGTGCCAGCAGTTACATCAGAGGGGCCACAGATACGCAGTATTTT
J gene: TRBJ2-1; clone size: .; D gene: TRBD2; V gene: TRBV20-1; CDR3 protein: CSARLAGSTNEQFF; CDR3 DNA: TGCAGTGCTAGACTAGCGGGATCGACGAATGAGCAGTTCTTC
J gene: TRBJ2-1; clone size: .; D gene: .; V gene: TRBV6-5; CDR3 protein: CASSPGPRAQFF; CDR3 DNA: TGTGCCAGCAGCCCGGGACCCCGGGCGCAGTTCTTC
J gene: TRBJ1-1; clone size: few; D gene: .; V gene: TRBV9; CDR3 protein: CASSEPTDVPEAFF; CDR3 DNA: TGTGCCAGCAGCGAACCGACGGACGTACCTGAAGCTTTCTTT
J gene: TRBJ2-1; clone size: .; D gene: .; V gene: TRBV6-6; CDR3 protein: CASRPPGATGHNEQFF; CDR3 DNA: TGTGCCAGCAGACCGCCCGGGGCCACGGGGCACAATGAGCAGTTCTTC